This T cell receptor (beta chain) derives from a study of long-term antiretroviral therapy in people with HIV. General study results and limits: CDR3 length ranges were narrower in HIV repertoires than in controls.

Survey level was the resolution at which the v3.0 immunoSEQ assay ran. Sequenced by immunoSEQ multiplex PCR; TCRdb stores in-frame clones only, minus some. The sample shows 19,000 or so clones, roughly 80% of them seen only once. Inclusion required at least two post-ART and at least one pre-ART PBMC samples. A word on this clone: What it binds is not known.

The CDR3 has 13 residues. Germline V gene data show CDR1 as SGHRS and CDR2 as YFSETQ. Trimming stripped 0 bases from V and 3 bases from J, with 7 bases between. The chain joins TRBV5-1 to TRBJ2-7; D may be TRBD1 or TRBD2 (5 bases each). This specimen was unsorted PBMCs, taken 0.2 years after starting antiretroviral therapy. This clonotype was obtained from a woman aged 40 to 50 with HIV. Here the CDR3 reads CASSLAGSYEQYF. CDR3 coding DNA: TGCGCCAGCAGCTTGGCAGGGAGCTACGAGCAGTACTTC.